What follows are 16 T cell receptor beta chains derived from one specimen sequenced in a study of cytomegalovirus exposure and HLA in healthy donors. The PCR used 60 Vbeta and 13 Jbeta primers. This table comes from immunoSEQ multiplex PCR, and its TCRdb copy is limited to in-frame clones, with some not included. The sample contains 250,000 to 350,000 clones, 70% to 90% of which appear only once. The sample was PBMCs. The receptors were gathered from a young woman in good health and CMV-seronegative.

The chain has TRBV5-6 and TRBJ1-3; 7 bases are shared with TRBD1. There are 14 residues in the CDR3. Germline V gene lookup returns CDR1 SGHDT and CDR2 YYEEEE. The ends lost 4 bases at V and 8 bases at J; junction bases unmatched: 9. CDR3 coding DNA: TGTGCCAGCAGCGCCCGGGACAGAGTGGACACCATATATTTT. Translating it yields CASSARDRVDTIYF.

The V and J genes are TRBV27 and TRBJ2-1; the match to TRBD2 covers 10 bases. The CDR3 contains 15 residues. Losses at the gene ends were 2 bases for V and 4 bases for J; bases not matched to a gene: 2. CDR1 is MNHEY, CDR2 SMNVEV, per germline (reference sequence). The CDR3 protein is CASSLTSGVYNEQFF. In DNA, the CDR3 is TGTGCCAGCAGTTTAACTAGCGGGGTTTACAATGAGCAGTTCTTC.

The J gene is TRBJ1-1, the V gene TRBV27; 12 bases are a match to TRBD1. CDR3 length: 19 amino acids. The junction had 12 bases not matched to a gene; V was cut back by 1 base and J by 3 bases. Germline V CDR1 and CDR2: MNHEY, SMNVEV (reference sequence). CDR3 coding DNA: TGTGCCAGCAGTTTATTCTATCCTTCCGGGACAGGGGGCCACACTGAAGCTTTCTTT. Translated: CASSLFYPSGTGGHTEAFF.

The J gene is TRBJ2-7, the V gene TRBV5-1; D is perhaps TRBD1 (6 bases). Germline V gene data show CDR1 as SGHRS and CDR2 as YFSETQ. CDR3 length: 12 amino acids. V shed 3 bases and J shed 7 bases, with 11 bases lying between them. CDR3 bases: TGCGCCAGCAGCTGGGACGACAGGGAGCAGTACTTC. This translates into CASSWDDREQYF.

The rearrangement joins TRBV30 to TRBJ1-2; D possibly corresponds to TRBD1 (5 bases). The germline CDR1 and CDR2 sequences are GTSNPN and SVGIG (reference sequence). Trimming stripped 8 bases from V and 6 bases from J, with 13 bases between. The CDR3 is 11 residues long. CDR3 in amino acids: CAGQGNNGYTF. The CDR3 nucleotides are TGTGCCGGTCAGGGAAACAATGGCTACACCTTC. The variable domain in full, completed from reference TRBV30 and TRBJ1-2, reads SQTIHQWPATLVQPVGSPLSLECTVEGTSNPNLYWYRQAAGRGLQLLFYSVGIGQISSEVPQNLSASRPQDRQFILSSKKLLLSDSGFYLCAGQGNNGYTFGSGTRLTVV.

V and J are TRBV11-2 and TRBJ2-7, with 7 bases fitting TRBD1. V shed 3 bases and J 3 bases; nucleotides not matched to a gene: 11. Per the germline V gene, CDR1 is SGHAT and CDR2 is FQNNGV. This CDR3 contains 16 residues. CDR3 bases: TGTGCCAGCAGCTTTGGGCCGACAGGGTTAAGCTACGAGCAGTACTTC. Translation gives CASSFGPTGLSYEQYF.

This sequence joins TRBV6-4 and TRBJ2-1; TRBD2 is a possible D gene (6 bases). Trimming shortened V by 7 bases and J by 4 bases, and 17 bases separated the two germline ends. CDR1 is MRHNA and CDR2 is SNTAGT in the germline V gene. The CDR3 loop spans 15 amino acids. The CDR3 DNA reads TGTGCCAGCACCCCTGGGGCAGGGACTTACAATGAGCAGTTCTTC. It specifies CASTPGAGTYNEQFF.

This chain joins TRBV30 and TRBJ2-3; 12 bases line up with TRBD2. This CDR3 has 15 amino acids. From germline, CDR1 is GTSNPN and CDR2 SVGIG (reference sequence). V shed 0 bases and J 7 bases; nucleotides not matched to a gene: 5. Written as DNA, the CDR3 is TGTGCCTGGAGTGTATCGCTAGCGGGGGGGCATACGCAGTATTTT. Residues: CAWSVSLAGGHTQYF.

V is TRBV7-7 and J is TRBJ2-2, with 9 bases aligning to TRBD1. The CDR3 totals 16 residues. Losses at the gene ends were 5 bases for V and 5 bases for J; bases not matched to a gene: 9. Germline V gene sequence: CDR1 SSHAT, CDR2 FNYEAQ (reference sequence). CDR3 loop: CASSLYEDRGTGELFF. CDR3 coding DNA: TGTGCCAGCAGCCTCTACGAGGACAGGGGAACCGGGGAGCTGTTTTTT.

The gene calls are TRBV25-1 and TRBJ1-1; 11 nucleotides line up with TRBD1. The CDR3 runs to 14 residues. The germline gives CDR1 MGHDK, CDR2 SYGVNS. After removal of 5 bases from V and 4 bases from J, the junction contained 3 bases not matched to a gene. In nucleotides, the CDR3 is TGTGCCAGCAGTCTTGGGACAGGGGGCACTGAAGCTTTCTTT. As protein: CASSLGTGGTEAFF.

The V and J genes are TRBV6-1 and TRBJ1-5; the D is unclear. Trimming pared 2 bases from V and 1 base from J, leaving 12 bases between. This CDR3 is 16 amino acids long. Germline CDR1 is MNHNS and CDR2 is SASEGT. The CDR3 here is CASSERRQVSNQPQHF. The CDR3 DNA reads TGTGCCAGCAGTGAACGGCGCCAGGTCAGCAATCAGCCCCAGCATTTT.

This chain uses TRBV7-9 with TRBJ2-7, with 7 bases identical to TRBD1. CDR1 SEHNR and CDR2 FQNEAQ come from the germline V gene (reference sequence). This CDR3 is 14 amino acids long. The trim removed 2 bases at V and 5 bases at J, leaving 6 bases unmatched. The CDR3 bases are TGTGCCAGCAGCTTAATAGGGGGCAGCGACGAGCAGTACTTC. Protein: CASSLIGGSDEQYF.

The chain recombines TRBV7-9 with TRBJ1-1; D gene uncertain. Germline CDR1 is SEHNR and CDR2 is FQNEAQ (reference sequence). Trimming left V 3 bases short and J 4 bases short, with 9 bases between. There are 13 residues in the CDR3. The CDR3, as DNA: TGTGCCAGCAGCTTCGAGGGAGGCACTGAAGCTTTCTTT. Protein: CASSFEGGTEAFF.

The chain uses TRBV19 and TRBJ1-5; D gene ambiguous. The V gene lost 7 bases and the J gene lost 5 bases, with 9 bases spanning the gap. The CDR3 consists of 12 residues. In germline, CDR1 is LNHDA, CDR2 SQIVND (reference sequence). Written as DNA, the CDR3 is TGTGCCAGTACGGGGTTGGATCAGCCCCAGCATTTT. This sequence encodes CASTGLDQPQHF. Full variable domain (remainder filled in from reference TRBV19 and TRBJ1-5): DGGITQSPKYLFRKEGQNVTLSCEQNLNHDAMYWYRQDPGQGLRLIYYSQIVNDFQKGDIAEGYSVSREKKESFPLTVTSAQKNPTAFYLCASTGLDQPQHFGDGTRLSIL.

CDR3 nucleotides: TGTGCCAGTAGTATAGTGAACAGGCGTCTAGCCAAAAACATTCAGTACTTC. Amino acids: CASSIVNRRLAKNIQYF. V and J are TRBV19 and TRBJ2-4, with a possible D match to TRBD1 (5 bases). The germline V gene has CDR1 LNHDA and CDR2 SQIVND (reference sequence). This CDR3 comprises 17 residues. Trimming took 1 base from V and 0 from J, leaving 13 bases between them.

The chain links TRBV12-5 to TRBJ2-7, with 9 bases aligning to TRBD1. V was clipped by 0 bases and J by 7 bases; unmatched bases: 16. The germline CDR1 and CDR2 sequences are LGHNT and FRNRAP. CDR3 size: 18 residues. The CDR3 sequence: CASGLVATSGQGREEQYF. For the CDR3, the DNA is TGTGCTAGTGGTTTGGTAGCAACCTCGGGACAGGGACGAGAGGAGCAGTACTTC. The complete variable domain, with remaining parts taken from reference TRBV12-5 and TRBJ2-7, reads DARVTQTPRHKVTEMGQEVTMRCQPILGHNTVFWYRQTMMQGLELLAYFRNRAPLDDSGMPKDRFSAEMPDATLATLKIQPSEPRDSAVYFCASGLVATSGQGREEQYFGPGTRLTVT.